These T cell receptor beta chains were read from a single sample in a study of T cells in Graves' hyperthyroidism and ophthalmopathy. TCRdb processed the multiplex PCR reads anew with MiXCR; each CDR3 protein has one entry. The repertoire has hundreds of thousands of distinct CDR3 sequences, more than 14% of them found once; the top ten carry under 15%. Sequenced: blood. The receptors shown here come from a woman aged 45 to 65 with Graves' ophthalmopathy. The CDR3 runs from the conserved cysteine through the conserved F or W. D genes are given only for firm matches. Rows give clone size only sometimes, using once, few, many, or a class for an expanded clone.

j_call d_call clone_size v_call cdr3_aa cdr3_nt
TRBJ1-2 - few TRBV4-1 CASSQGHLDGYGYTF TGCGCCAGCAGCCAAGGGCACCTCGACGGGTATGGCTACACCTTC
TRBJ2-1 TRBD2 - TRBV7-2 CASSPTSGRPNEQFF TGTGCCAGCAGCCCGACTAGCGGGAGACCCAATGAGCAGTTCTTC
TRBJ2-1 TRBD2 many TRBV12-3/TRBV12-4 CASSFRTSGPKVYNEQFF TGTGCCAGCAGTTTTAGGACTAGCGGACCAAAAGTATACAATGAGCAGTTCTTC
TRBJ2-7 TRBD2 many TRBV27 CASSLRLAGGSYEQYF TGTGCCAGCAGTCTTAGACTAGCGGGAGGCTCCTACGAGCAGTACTTC
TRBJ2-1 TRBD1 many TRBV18 CASSPTGDEQFF TGTGCCAGCTCACCGACAGGGGATGAGCAGTTCTTC
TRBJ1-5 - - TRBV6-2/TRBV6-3 CASSYMGGNQPQHF TGTGCCAGCAGTTACATGGGCGGAAATCAGCCCCAGCATTTT
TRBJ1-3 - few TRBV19 CASLNRDRGNTIYF TGTGCCAGCCTAAACCGGGACCGCGGAAACACCATATATTTT
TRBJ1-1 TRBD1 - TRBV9 CASSDRDRGLTEAFF TGTGCCAGCAGCGACAGGGACAGGGGGCTGACTGAAGCTTTCTTT
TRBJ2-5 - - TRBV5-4 CASSLEEGIRYF TGTGCCAGCAGCTTGGAGGAGGGGATTAGGTACTTC
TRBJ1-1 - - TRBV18 CASSPSPGAAGEAFF TGTGCCAGCTCACCCTCCCCGGGGGCCGCGGGTGAAGCTTTCTTT
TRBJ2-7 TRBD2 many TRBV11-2 CASRSSGAYEQYF TGTGCCAGCAGGTCGAGCGGGGCCTACGAGCAGTACTTC
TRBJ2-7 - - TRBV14 CASSQDPSGRTALKQYF TGTGCCAGCAGCCAAGATCCCTCGGGACGTACGGCCCTCAAGCAGTACTTC
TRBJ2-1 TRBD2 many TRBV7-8 CASSLGLAGGGNEQFF TGTGCCAGCAGCTTAGGACTAGCGGGAGGTGGCAATGAGCAGTTCTTC
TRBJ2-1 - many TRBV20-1 CSAGVSGSSYNEQFF TGCAGTGCTGGGGTCTCAGGGAGCTCCTACAATGAGCAGTTCTTC
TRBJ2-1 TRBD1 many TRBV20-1 CSARGDRGADNEQFF TGCAGTGCTAGAGGAGACAGGGGCGCCGACAATGAGCAGTTCTTC
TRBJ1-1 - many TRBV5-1 CASSPGWGADTEAFF TGCGCCAGCAGCCCGGGTTGGGGGGCGGACACTGAAGCTTTCTTT